Listed below are T cell receptor beta chains from one sample, sequenced in a study of blood T cells in healthy people across ages. TCRdb reprocessed the 5' RACE reads via MiXCR and lists one record per CDR3 protein. The table includes under 1,000,000 distinct CDR3 sequences, about half detected once. The specimen was blood. These TCRs come from a man older than 75 in good health. The CDR3 runs from the conserved cysteine through the conserved F or W. D genes are given only for firm matches. Some rows have no size entry. The others give once, few or many, or a class for an expanded clone.

>15|-|TRBJ2-1|-|TRBV5-1
CASSLAAEVYNEQFF
TGCGCCAGCAGCTTGGCGGCAGAGGTTTACAATGAGCAGTTCTTC
>14|TRBD1|TRBJ1-2|-|TRBV29-1
CSVPRDSGNYGYTF
TGCAGCGTCCCACGGGACAGTGGGAACTATGGCTACACCTTC
>12|-|TRBJ2-3|few|TRBV12-3/TRBV12-4
CASSLTAWMQYF
TGTGCCAGCAGTTTAACTGCCTGGATGCAGTATTTT
>15|-|TRBJ2-1|-|TRBV15
CATRIANPSYNEQFF
TGTGCCACGAGAATAGCGAATCCCTCCTACAATGAGCAGTTCTTC
>12|-|TRBJ2-5|few|TRBV29-1
CSVEIGQETQYF
TGCAGCGTTGAAATCGGGCAAGAGACCCAGTACTTC
>13|TRBD2|TRBJ2-7|-|TRBV20-1
CSASLTGGREQYF
TGCAGTGCTAGCTTGACGGGGGGGCGCGAGCAGTACTTC
>17|-|TRBJ1-1|-|TRBV28
CASSYGGLGVVKTEAFF
TGTGCCAGCAGTTATGGGGGGCTCGGGGTAGTAAAAACTGAAGCTTTCTTT
>14|-|TRBJ1-6|few|TRBV9
CASSARDTASPLHF
TGTGCCAGCAGCGCCCGGGACACGGCTTCACCCCTCCACTTT
>14|-|TRBJ1-1|once|TRBV7-8
CASSLWQGSNEAFF
TGTGCCAGCAGCTTATGGCAGGGAAGTAATGAAGCTTTCTTT
>14|-|TRBJ1-4|-|TRBV7-2
CASSFRGRPEKLFF
TGTGCCAGCAGCTTTCGGGGGCGCCCTGAAAAACTGTTTTTT
>13|-|TRBJ2-5|once|TRBV12-3/TRBV12-4
CASNWRGTETQYF
TGTGCCAGTAATTGGCGGGGTACGGAGACCCAGTACTTC
>13|-|TRBJ2-7|few|TRBV9
CASSPDNSYEQYF
TGTGCCAGCAGCCCGGACAACTCCTACGAGCAGTACTTC
>18|TRBD2|TRBJ2-1|-|TRBV5-6
CASSFGTSGRAGNNEQFF
TGTGCCAGCAGCTTCGGGACTAGCGGGAGGGCCGGGAACAATGAGCAGTTCTTC
>16|-|TRBJ2-1|-|TRBV3-1
CASSQAAGRTNNEQFF
TGTGCCAGCAGCCAAGCCGCCGGGAGAACGAACAATGAGCAGTTCTTC
>16|-|TRBJ2-1|-|TRBV5-1
CASSLALGGTYNEQFF
TGCGCCAGCAGCTTGGCGCTCGGGGGAACCTACAATGAGCAGTTCTTC
>16|TRBD2|TRBJ2-1|-|TRBV24-1
CATSDPGTSGYNEQFF
TGTGCCACCAGTGATCCCGGGACTAGCGGGTACAATGAGCAGTTCTTC
>16|-|TRBJ2-4|-|TRBV12-3/TRBV12-4
CASSLTSSLAKNIQYF
TGTGCCAGCAGTTTAACTAGCAGCCTAGCCAAAAACATTCAGTACTTC
>15|TRBD1|TRBJ1-4|many|TRBV6-6
CASRFTGGTNEKLFF
TGTGCCAGCAGATTTACAGGGGGAACTAATGAAAAACTGTTTTTT
>15|-|TRBJ2-5|-|TRBV7-2
CASSLVAQVQETQYF
TGTGCCAGCAGCTTAGTAGCCCAGGTTCAAGAGACCCAGTACTTC
>20|TRBD2|TRBJ2-1|-|TRBV4-1
CASSLVLSTSGTSGHNEQFF
TGCGCCAGCAGCCTGGTCTTGTCGACTAGCGGGACGTCTGGACACAATGAGCAGTTCTTC
>13|-|TRBJ1-2|-|TRBV20-1
CSARSQGRSGYTF
TGCAGTGCTAGATCGCAGGGGAGGAGTGGCTACACCTTC
>15|TRBD2|TRBJ2-1|many|TRBV28
CASSSDSPGGNEQFF
TGTGCCAGCAGTTCCGACAGCCCGGGAGGGAATGAGCAGTTCTTC
>17|TRBD2|TRBJ2-1|-|TRBV20-1
CSARLAGGYGSYNERFF
TGCAGTGCAAGACTAGCGGGAGGGTATGGGTCCTACAATGAGCGGTTCTTC
>16|TRBD1|TRBJ2-5|-|TRBV27
CASSSPRDRGRETQYF
TGTGCCAGCAGTTCGCCCCGGGACAGGGGGCGAGAGACCCAGTACTTC
>14|-|TRBJ2-7|-|TRBV28
CASNPMGGLGEQYF
TGTGCCAGCAACCCCATGGGCGGGTTGGGCGAGCAGTACTTC
>15|TRBD2|TRBJ2-3|-|TRBV6-4
CASSDTSGGGDTQYF
TGTGCCAGCAGTGACACTAGCGGGGGAGGAGATACGCAGTATTTT
>16|-|TRBJ2-7|-|TRBV5-1
CASSFDISRPGVEQYF
TGCGCCAGCAGCTTCGACATATCGAGACCAGGTGTCGAGCAGTACTTC
>14|-|TRBJ2-3|-|TRBV28
CASITGQGTDTQYF
TGTGCCAGCATCACGGGACAAGGCACAGATACGCAGTATTTT
>16|-|TRBJ2-6|-|TRBV7-3
CASSSPFYSGANVLTF
TGTGCCAGCAGCTCCCCATTTTACTCTGGGGCCAACGTCCTGACTTTC
>14|-|TRBJ1-1|few|TRBV12-3/TRBV12-4
CASSLDGKNTEAFF
TGTGCCAGCAGTTTAGACGGTAAGAACACTGAAGCTTTCTTT